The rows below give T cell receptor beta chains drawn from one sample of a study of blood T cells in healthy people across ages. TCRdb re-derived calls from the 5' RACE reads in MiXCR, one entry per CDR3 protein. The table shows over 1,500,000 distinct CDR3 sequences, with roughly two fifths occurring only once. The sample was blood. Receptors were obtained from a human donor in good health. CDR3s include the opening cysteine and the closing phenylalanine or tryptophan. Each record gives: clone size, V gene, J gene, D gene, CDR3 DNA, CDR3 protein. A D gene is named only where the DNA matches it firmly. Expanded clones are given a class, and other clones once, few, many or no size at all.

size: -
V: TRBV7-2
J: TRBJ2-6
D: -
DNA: TGTGCCAGCAGCCCGGTCCCAAGCTCTGGGGCCAACGTCCTGACTTTC
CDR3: CASSPVPSSGANVLTF

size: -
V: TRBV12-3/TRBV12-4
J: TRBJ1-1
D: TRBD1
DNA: TGTGCCAGCAGTGTAAACGTGGGACAGCAAGCTTTCTTT
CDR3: CASSVNVGQQAFF

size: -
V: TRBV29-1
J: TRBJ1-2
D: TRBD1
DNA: TGCAGCGCCGTTGACGAAGGGGGCACCTATGGCTACACCTTC
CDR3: CSAVDEGGTYGYTF

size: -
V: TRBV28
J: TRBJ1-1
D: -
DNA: TGTGCCAGCACCACTGGGGGGCCTAGCACTGAAGCTTTCTTT
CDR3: CASTTGGPSTEAFF

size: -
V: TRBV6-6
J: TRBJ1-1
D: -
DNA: TGTGCCAGCAGTCCTACGGACAACCACGTCGAAGCTTTCTTT
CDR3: CASSPTDNHVEAFF

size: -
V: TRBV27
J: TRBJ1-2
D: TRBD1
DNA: TGTGCCAGCAGTTCGGGGACAGGGTTTTTCTATGGCTACACCTTC
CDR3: CASSSGTGFFYGYTF

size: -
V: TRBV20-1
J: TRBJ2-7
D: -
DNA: TGCAGTGCTGGTGCATGTTCCTACGAGCAGTACTTC
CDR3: CSAGACSYEQYF

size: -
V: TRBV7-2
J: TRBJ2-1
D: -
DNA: TGTGCCAGCAAAACAGGCCTTTACAATGAGCAGTTCTTC
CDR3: CASKTGLYNEQFF

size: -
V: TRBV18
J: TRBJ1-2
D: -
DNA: TGTGCCAGCTCACCAGACAATGCGGACTATGGCTACACCTTC
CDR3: CASSPDNADYGYTF

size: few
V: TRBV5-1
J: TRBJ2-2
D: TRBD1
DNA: TGCGCCAGCAGCTTCCGACAGGGGGCGGACACCGGGGAGCTGTTTTTT
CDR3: CASSFRQGADTGELFF

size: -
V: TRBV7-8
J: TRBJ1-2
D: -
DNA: TGTGCCAGCAGCTCCGGGGAGACCGTGAACTATGGCTACACCTTC
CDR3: CASSSGETVNYGYTF

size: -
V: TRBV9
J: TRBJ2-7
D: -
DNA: TGTGCCAGCAGCGTAGCTACGGGCAACTACGAGCAGTACTTC
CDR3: CASSVATGNYEQYF

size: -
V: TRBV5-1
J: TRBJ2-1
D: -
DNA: TGCGCCAGCAGCCCAGCCGGGGACCCCTACAATGAGCAGTTCTTC
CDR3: CASSPAGDPYNEQFF

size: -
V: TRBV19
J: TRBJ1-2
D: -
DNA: TGTGCCAGTAGTATAGATGGGGGGCCTCGCCGTGGCTACACCTTC
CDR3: CASSIDGGPRRGYTF

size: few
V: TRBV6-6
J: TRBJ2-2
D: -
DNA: TGTGCCAGCAATTGGGACGGTTACACCGGGGAGCTGTTTTTT
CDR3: CASNWDGYTGELFF

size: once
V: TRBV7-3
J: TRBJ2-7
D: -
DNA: TGTGCCAGCAGCTTAATGGGTAGCGGTCACGAGCAGTACTTC
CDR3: CASSLMGSGHEQYF

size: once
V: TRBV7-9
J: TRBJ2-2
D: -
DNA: TGTGCCAGCAGTCGAGCGGTTAACACCGGGGAGCTGTTTTTT
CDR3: CASSRAVNTGELFF

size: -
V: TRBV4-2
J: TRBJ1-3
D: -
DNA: TGTGCCAGCAGCCAAAGGAGGATCTCGGGGGGAAACACCATATATTTT
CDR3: CASSQRRISGGNTIYF

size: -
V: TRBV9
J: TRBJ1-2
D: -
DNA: TGTGCCAGCAGCGTAGATAGGGGCACTCTCTATGGCTACACCTTC
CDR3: CASSVDRGTLYGYTF

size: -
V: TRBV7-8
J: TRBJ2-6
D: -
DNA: TGTGCCAGCAGCTTAAGTCAGGGACGGAAAGTAAGCTCTGGGGCCAACGTCCTGACTTTC
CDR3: CASSLSQGRKVSSGANVLTF

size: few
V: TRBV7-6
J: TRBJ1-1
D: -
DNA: TGTGCCAGCAGCTTAGACGGGGGGACGAACACTGAAGCTTTCTTT
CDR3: CASSLDGGTNTEAFF

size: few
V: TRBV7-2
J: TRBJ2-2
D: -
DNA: TGTGCCAGCAGAGTCGACGGATCCGGACTGGGGACCGGGGAGCTGTTTTTT
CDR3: CASRVDGSGLGTGELFF

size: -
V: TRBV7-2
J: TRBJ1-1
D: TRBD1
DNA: TGTGCCAGCAGTTTTAACCGGGACAGGGTGGAAGCTTTCTTT
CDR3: CASSFNRDRVEAFF

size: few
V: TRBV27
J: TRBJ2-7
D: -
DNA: TGTGCCAGCAGTTCCCCACCCCTCTACGAGCAGTACTTC
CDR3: CASSSPPLYEQYF

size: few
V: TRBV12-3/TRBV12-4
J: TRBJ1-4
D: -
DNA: TGTGCCAGCAGAAGGGATGGCCGGGAAAAACTGTTTTTT
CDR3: CASRRDGREKLFF

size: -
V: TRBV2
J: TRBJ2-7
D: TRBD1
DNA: TGTGCCAGCAGTGACAGACAGGGTGGGATTAGCTCCTACGAGCAGTACTTC
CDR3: CASSDRQGGISSYEQYF

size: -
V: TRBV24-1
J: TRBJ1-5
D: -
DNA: TGTGCCACCAGTGAGCCCAATCAGCCCCAGCATTTT
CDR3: CATSEPNQPQHF

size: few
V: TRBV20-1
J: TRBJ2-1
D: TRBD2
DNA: TGCAGTGCTAACGGGGGGGCGGTCTATGAGCAGTTCTTC
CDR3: CSANGGAVYEQFF

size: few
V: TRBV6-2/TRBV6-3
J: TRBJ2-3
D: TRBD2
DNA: TGTGCCAGCAGTCACTCCATAGCGGGGGGTGAAGATACGCAGTATTTT
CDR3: CASSHSIAGGEDTQYF

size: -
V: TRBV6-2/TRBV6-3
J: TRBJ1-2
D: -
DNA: TGTGCCAGCAGTTACTCAGGAATGGCGGACTTGGAGGACTATGGCTACACCTTC
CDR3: CASSYSGMADLEDYGYTF

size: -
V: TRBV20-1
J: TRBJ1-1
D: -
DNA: TGCAGTGCTAGTGGGCGGAGACCGAACACTGAAGCTTTCTTT
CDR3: CSASGRRPNTEAFF

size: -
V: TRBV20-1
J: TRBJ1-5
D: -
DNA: TGCAGTGCTAGAGGCGGAGCCCGAAGCAATCAGCCCCAGCATTTT
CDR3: CSARGGARSNQPQHF

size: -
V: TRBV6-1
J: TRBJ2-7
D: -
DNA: TGTGCCAGCAGTGATATGAACGAGCAGTACTTC
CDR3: CASSDMNEQYF

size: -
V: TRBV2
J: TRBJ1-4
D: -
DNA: TGTGCCAGCCAATCCGGGATGGGGGGTGAAAAACTGTTTTTT
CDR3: CASQSGMGGEKLFF

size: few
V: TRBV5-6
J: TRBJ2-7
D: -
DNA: TGTGCCAGCAGCTATCAGGGGTTCTCCTACGAGCAGTACTTC
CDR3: CASSYQGFSYEQYF

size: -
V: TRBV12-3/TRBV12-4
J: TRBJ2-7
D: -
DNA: TGTGCCAGCACTGGAGGGACAAAGTACGAGCAGTACTTC
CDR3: CASTGGTKYEQYF

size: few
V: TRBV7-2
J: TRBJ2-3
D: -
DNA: TGTGCCAGCAGACAAGAACTCCAGGCAGATACGCAGTATTTT
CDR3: CASRQELQADTQYF

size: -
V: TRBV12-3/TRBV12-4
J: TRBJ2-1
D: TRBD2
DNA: TGTGCCAGCAGTCCCCAGGGACTAGCTATCGACAATGAGCAGTTCTTC
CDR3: CASSPQGLAIDNEQFF

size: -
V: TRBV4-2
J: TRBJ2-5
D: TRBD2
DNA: TGTGCCAGCAGCCAAAGACTAGCGGGAGAGGGTGAGCAGTACTTC
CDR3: CASSQRLAGEGEQYF

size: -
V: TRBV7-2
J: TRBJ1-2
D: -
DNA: TGTGCCAGCAGCTTAGAGAGGGCCAGAACTAATGGCTACACCTTC
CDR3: CASSLERARTNGYTF

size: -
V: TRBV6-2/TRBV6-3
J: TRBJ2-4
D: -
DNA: TGTGCCAGCAGTTACTCCGACAGCCCGACCGGTCTAGCCAAAAACATTCAGTACTTC
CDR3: CASSYSDSPTGLAKNIQYF

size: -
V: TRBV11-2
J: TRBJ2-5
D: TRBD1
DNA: TGTGCCAGCAGCTCCGGGACAGGGTATATCCAAGAGACCCAGTACTTC
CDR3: CASSSGTGYIQETQYF

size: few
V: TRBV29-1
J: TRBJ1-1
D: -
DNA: TGCAGCGCCGGACGGACCACTGAAGCTTTCTTT
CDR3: CSAGRTTEAFF

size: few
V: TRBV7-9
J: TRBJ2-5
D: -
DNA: TGTGCCAGCAGCGATCAGGCGGGGAATGGGCAGTACTTC
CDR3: CASSDQAGNGQYF

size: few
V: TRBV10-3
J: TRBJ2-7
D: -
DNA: TGTGCCACCAGTGTGAGCTCCTACGAGCAGTACTTC
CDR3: CATSVSSYEQYF

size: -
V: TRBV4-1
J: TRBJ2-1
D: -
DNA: TGCGCCAGCAGCCAACAGGAAAGCTCCTACAATGAGCAGTTCTTC
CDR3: CASSQQESSYNEQFF

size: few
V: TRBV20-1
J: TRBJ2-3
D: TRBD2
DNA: TGCAGTGCTAGAGATAGACGACTAGCGGGTTCAGATACGCAGTATTTT
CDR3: CSARDRRLAGSDTQYF

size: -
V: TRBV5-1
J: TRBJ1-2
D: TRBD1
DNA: TGCGCCAGCAGCTTGGGCACAGGGGCAGAGGGCTACACCTTC
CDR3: CASSLGTGAEGYTF

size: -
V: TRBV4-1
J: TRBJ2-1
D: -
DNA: TGCGCCAGCAGCCCGCCTTCGACAGACAATGAGCAGTTCTTC
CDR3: CASSPPSTDNEQFF

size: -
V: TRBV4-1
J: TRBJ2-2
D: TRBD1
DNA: TGCGCCAGCAGCCAGTCGACAGGGGGCTCGGCCGGGGAGCTGTTTTTT
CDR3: CASSQSTGGSAGELFF

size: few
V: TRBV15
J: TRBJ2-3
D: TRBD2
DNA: TGTGCCACCAGCAGAGATCTGGGACTAGCACACCAAGAGACCCAGTATTTT
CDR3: CATSRDLGLAHQETQYF

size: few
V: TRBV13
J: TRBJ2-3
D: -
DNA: TGTGCCAGCAGCTTCACGGGGGCGCCTACGCAGTATTTT
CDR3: CASSFTGAPTQYF

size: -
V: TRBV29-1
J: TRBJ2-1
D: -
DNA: TGCAGCGTTGAGAGGGGTCCCGGCGGAAGACCCAATGAGCAGTTCTTC
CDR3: CSVERGPGGRPNEQFF

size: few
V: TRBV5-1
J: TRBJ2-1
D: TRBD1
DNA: TGCGCCAGCAGCTCCCGGACAGGGGTCTCCTACAATGAGCAGTTCTTC
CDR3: CASSSRTGVSYNEQFF